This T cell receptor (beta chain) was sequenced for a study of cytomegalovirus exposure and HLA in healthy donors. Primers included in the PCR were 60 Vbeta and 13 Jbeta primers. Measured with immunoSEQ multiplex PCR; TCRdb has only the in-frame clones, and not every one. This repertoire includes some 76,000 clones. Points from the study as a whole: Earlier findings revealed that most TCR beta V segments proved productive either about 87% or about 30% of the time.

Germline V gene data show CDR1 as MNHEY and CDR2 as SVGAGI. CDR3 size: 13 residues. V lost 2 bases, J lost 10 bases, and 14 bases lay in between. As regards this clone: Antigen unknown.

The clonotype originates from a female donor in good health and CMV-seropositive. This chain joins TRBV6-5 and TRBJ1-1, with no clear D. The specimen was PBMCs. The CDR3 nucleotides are TGTGCCAGCAGTTACCCGGGTGGAGGGTCAGCTTTCTTT. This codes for CASSYPGGGSAFF.